The 9 T cell receptor beta chains reported below all come from one sample, sequenced in a study of blood T cell repertoires in COVID-19. Only in-frame clones appear in the TCRdb table, and some are missing; sequencing was by immunoSEQ multiplex PCR. The data contain about 250,000 clones, approximately 80% of them singletons. Specimen: peripheral blood. Every receptor here comes from a woman in her forties with active or convalescent COVID-19.

The J gene is TRBJ2-2, the V gene TRBV7-6; D is possibly TRBD2 (8 bases). CDR3 length equals 16 residues. CDR1 and CDR2 from the germline V gene are SGHVS and FNYEAQ. The V gene lost 6 bases and the J gene lost 7 bases, with 21 bases spanning the gap. CDR3 protein: CASSPREGANVGELFF. The DNA of the CDR3 is TGTGCCAGCAGTCCTCGGGAGGGGGCTAACGTCGGGGAGCTGTTTTTT.

This rearrangement joins TRBV10-2 to TRBJ1-3; D remains unclear. Trimming took off 3 bases at V and 8 bases at J, with 11 bases between the two ends. There are 13 residues in the CDR3. The germline V gene has CDR1 WSHSY and CDR2 SAAADI. CDR3 sequence reads: CASSEYLGDTIYF. The CDR3 region has the DNA TGCGCCAGCAGTGAATACCTCGGGGACACCATATATTTT.

The CDR3 coding sequence is TGTGCCAGCAGCCCCGGGACTAGCGGGTCCCCTAGCACAGATACGCAGTATTTT. Protein product: CASSPGTSGSPSTDTQYF. The J gene is TRBJ2-3, the V gene TRBV3-1 (or the pseudogene TRBV3-2); 12 bases map to TRBD2. The CDR3 loop spans 18 amino acids. Looked up from germline, CDR1 is LGHDT and CDR2 is YNNKEL (reference sequence). With 4 bases clipped from V and 0 bases from J, the junction kept 8 bases outside the gene matches.

The chain carries TRBV10-2 and TRBJ1-5, with TRBD1 as a possible D gene (5 bases). Germline values: CDR1 WSHSY, CDR2 SAAADI. This CDR3 spans 14 amino acids. V was shortened by 3 bases and J by 3 bases, with 9 bases between the two germline ends. The CDR3 protein is CASSDRASNQPQHF. CDR3 coding DNA: TGCGCCAGCAGTGACAGGGCATCCAATCAGCCCCAGCATTTT.

This clone was observed a handful of times. This chain joins TRBV12-3 or TRBV12-4 and TRBJ1-6; unclear D gene. This CDR3 has 13 residues. V gave up 4 bases and J gave up 5 bases, with 6 bases separating them. This chain's CDR3 is CASSYSDNSPLHF. CDR3 bases: TGTGCCAGCAGTTATAGCGATAATTCACCCCTCCACTTT.

The chain couples TRBV25-1 to TRBJ2-1, with 7 bases matching TRBD2. The V and J ends lost 1 base and 6 bases, in that order; junction bases with no gene match: 9. CDR1 and CDR2 from the germline V gene are MGHDK and SYGVNS. This CDR3 is 16 amino acids long. The CDR3 spells CASSESGRTRGNEQFF. In DNA form, the CDR3 reads TGTGCCAGCAGTGAATCAGGTCGGACTAGAGGCAATGAGCAGTTCTTC.

The V call is TRBV19, the J call TRBJ1-6, with 8 nucleotides matching TRBD1. There are 16 residues in the CDR3. Unmatched junction bases numbered 2, after V lost 4 bases and J lost 0 bases. Germline V gene data show CDR1 as LNHDA and CDR2 as SQIVND (reference sequence). DNA of the CDR3: TGTGCCAGTAGTAGGGGGACAGGCTCCTATAATTCACCCCTCCACTTT. It is translated as CASSRGTGSYNSPLHF.

The V call is TRBV19, the J call TRBJ2-1; 8 bases match TRBD2. Trimming at V came to 5 bases and at J to 2 bases, leaving 5 bases not matched to a gene. The CDR3 runs 15 residues. The V gene's germline CDR1 is LNHDA and CDR2 SQIVND (reference sequence). CDR3 region: CASSESGGTYNEQFF. CDR3 sequence (DNA): TGTGCCAGTAGTGAAAGCGGGGGAACCTACAATGAGCAGTTCTTC.

Comment on this clone: At the DNA level, this CDR3 is encoded by other sequences in the same sample as well. The V and J genes are TRBV29-1 and TRBJ1-1; 7 bases fit TRBD1. V shed 6 bases, J shed 1 base, and the junction held 2 bases outside the gene matches. The CDR3 covers 12 residues. Germline lookup yields CDR1 SQVTM and CDR2 ANQGSEA. CDR3 DNA sequence: TGCAGCGTCTGGACAGGGAACACTGAAGCTTTCTTT. It translates to CSVWTGNTEAFF.